This TCR beta chain originates from a study of blood T cells in healthy people across ages. This clonotype was seen a few times. Its ends do not fully match the called genes, so a read error is possible. The authors ran a second PCR of about 6 to 11 cycles using a sample-barcoded 5' primer and a J-beta primer mix. One entry per CDR3 protein results from TCRdb running MiXCR on the 5' RACE reads. The table has 1.5 million to 2 million distinct CDR3 sequences, roughly 50% seen once. The CDR3 has 18 residues. Germline values: CDR1 MDHEN, CDR2 SYDVKM. The genes are TRBV28 and TRBJ2-3; the match to TRBD2 covers 15 bases. The sequenced sample consisted of blood. The receptor's source is a woman in her forties in good health. The CDR3 DNA follows: TGTGCCAGCAGTTCGGGACTAGCGGGGGGCCATAGCACGGATACGCAGTATTTT. It translates to CASSSGLAGGHSTDTQYF.